This TCR beta chain was sequenced during a study of cytomegalovirus exposure and HLA in healthy donors. Findings of the study overall: When analyzed later, the rates of TCR association showed variation by HLA locus, with DRB1 the most and HLA-C the fewest. When a later analysis was performed, an Asian-associated ancestry cluster reportedly had fewer N-insertions than the approximately 680-donor mean. Overall, roughly 160 TCR beta chains were annotated as cytomegalovirus-associated.

The PCR ran on 60 Vbeta and 13 Jbeta primers. Sequenced by immunoSEQ multiplex PCR; TCRdb stores in-frame clones only, minus some. The repertoire table contains 150,000 to 200,000 clones. Notes on this clone: As yet, its antigen is unknown.

Germline V gene sequence: CDR1 LNHNV, CDR2 YYDKDF (reference sequence). V was pared by 5 bases and J by 2 bases, with 9 bases between. The CDR3 totals 13 residues. The receptor was isolated from a man aged 25-45 years in good health and CMV-seronegative. The chain has TRBV15 and TRBJ1-2, with D hard to call. Input material: PBMCs. The CDR3 sequence is CATSFTVNYGYTF. Written as DNA, the CDR3 is TGTGCCACCAGCTTTACAGTAAACTATGGCTACACCTTC.